These 8 T cell receptor beta chains came from one sample sequenced in a study of OX40 agonist ivuxolimab in advanced cancers. Measured with immunoSEQ multiplex PCR; TCRdb has only the in-frame clones, and not every one. The data contain roughly 110,000 clones, approximately 89% of them singletons. The input for sequencing was CD4+ or CD8+ T cells sorted from blood, taken in a trial of the OX40 agonist ivuxolimab. The origin of the receptors is an adult with an advanced solid tumor such as melanoma, head and neck, liver or kidney cancer.

J is TRBJ2-7 and V is TRBV5-8; 10 bases are shared with TRBD1. The germline CDR1 and CDR2 sequences are SGHTS and YDEGEE. Trimming cost V 5 bases and J 3 bases; bases outside gene matches: 8. The CDR3 consists of 15 residues. The CDR3 sequence: CASSQDRGRLYEQYF. CDR3 sequence (DNA): TGTGCCAGCAGTCAAGACAGGGGGCGTCTCTACGAGCAGTACTTC. Variable domain in full (rest from reference TRBV5-8 and TRBJ2-7): EAGVTQSPTHLIKTRGQQATLRCSPISGHTSVYWYQQALGLGLQFLLWYDEGEERNRGNFPPRFSGRQFPNYSSELNVNALELEDSALYLCASSQDRGRLYEQYFGPGTRLTVT.

This chain joins TRBV5-4 and TRBJ2-7; tentative D call: TRBD2 (6 bases). V lost 4 bases and J 4 bases, leaving 21 bases between the germline ends. The CDR3 has 16 residues. Germline V gene lookup returns CDR1 SGHNT and CDR2 YYREEE (reference sequence). In DNA, the CDR3 is TGTGCCAGCAGCCAAGATTTGAGGACTAATCGGTACGAGCAGTACTTC. Protein product: CASSQDLRTNRYEQYF.

The sample holds one count of this clone. V is TRBV7-2 and J is TRBJ2-5, with 10 bases identical to TRBD2. The CDR3 contains 14 residues. Looked up from germline, CDR1 is SGHTA and CDR2 is FQGNSA. J lost 5 bases, V lost 2 bases, and 2 bases had no gene match. The CDR3 DNA sequence: TGTGCCAGCAGCTTACATAGCGGGAGGGAGACCCAGTACTTC. Translating it yields CASSLHSGRETQYF.

The chain uses TRBV10-1 and TRBJ1-1; D gene uncertain. Germline values: CDR1 WNHNN, CDR2 SYGVQD (reference sequence). The CDR3 runs 13 residues. Trimming pared 4 bases from V and 0 bases from J, leaving 6 bases between. CDR3 region: CASSARLNTEAFF. The CDR3 DNA reads TGCGCCAGCAGTGCGCGTTTGAACACTGAAGCTTTCTTT.

The gene calls are TRBV5-1 and TRBJ2-7; TRBD2 aligns across 7 bases. Germline CDR1 SGHRS, CDR2 YFSETQ. J was trimmed by 1 base and V by 4 bases; bases with no gene match: 17. The CDR3 runs to 18 residues. CDR3 in amino acids: CASSLNGASGTFSYEQYF. Written as DNA, the CDR3 is TGCGCCAGCAGCCTCAATGGGGCTAGCGGAACTTTTTCCTACGAGCAGTACTTC.

The gene calls are TRBV25-1 and TRBJ2-7; tentatively, D is TRBD1 (6 bases). The CDR3 spans 15 residues. Germline CDR1 reads MGHDK; CDR2 reads SYGVNS. Trimming removed 4 bases from V and 0 bases from J, with 13 bases in between. CDR3: CASSVQGPSSYEQYF. The CDR3 DNA reads TGTGCCAGCAGTGTACAGGGTCCCTCCTCCTACGAGCAGTACTTC.

This sequence joins TRBV6-6 and TRBJ2-1; TRBD2 agrees at 9 bases. The CDR3 is 15 amino acids. The germline CDR1 and CDR2 sequences are MNHNY and SVGAGI (reference sequence). V shed 7 bases and J 5 bases; nucleotides not matched to a gene: 9. CDR3 loop: CASTRRAGGDNEQFF. Written as DNA, the CDR3 is TGTGCCAGCACCCGAAGGGCGGGAGGGGACAATGAGCAGTTCTTC.

This clone was found a few times. This rearrangement joins TRBV5-1 to TRBJ2-1, with D possibly matching TRBD2 (6 bases). The CDR3 is 15 residues long. Germline V gives CDR1 SGHRS, CDR2 YFSETQ. Between the trimmed V and J ends, which lost 0 bases and 2 bases, there was a span of 9 bases. The DNA of the CDR3 is TGCGCCAGCAGCTTGGAGGACTATACCTACAATGAGCAGTTCTTC. This codes for CASSLEDYTYNEQFF.